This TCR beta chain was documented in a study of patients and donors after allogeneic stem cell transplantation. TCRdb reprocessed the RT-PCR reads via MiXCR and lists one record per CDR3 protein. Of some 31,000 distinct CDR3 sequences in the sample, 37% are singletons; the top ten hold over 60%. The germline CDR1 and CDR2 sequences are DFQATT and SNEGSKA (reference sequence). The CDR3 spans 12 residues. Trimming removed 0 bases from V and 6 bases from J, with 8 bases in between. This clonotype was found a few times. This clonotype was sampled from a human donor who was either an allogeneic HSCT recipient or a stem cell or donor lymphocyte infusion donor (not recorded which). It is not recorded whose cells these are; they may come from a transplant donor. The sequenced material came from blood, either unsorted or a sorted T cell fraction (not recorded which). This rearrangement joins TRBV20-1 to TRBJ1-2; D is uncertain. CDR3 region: CSARDGGNGYTF. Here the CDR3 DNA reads TGCAGTGCTAGAGATGGAGGGAATGGCTACACCTTC.